Following are 4 T cell receptor beta chains from one sample sequenced in a study of long-term antiretroviral therapy in people with HIV. Sequencing used immunoSEQ v3.0 at survey level. The data were produced by immunoSEQ multiplex PCR, yet TCRdb's version contains in-frame clones alone and is incomplete. The sample holds 30,000 to 40,000 clones, 94% seen once. Sample: unsorted PBMCs, taken 4.1 years after starting antiretroviral therapy. The receptor set was obtained from a woman between 45 and 65 years old with HIV.

The V and J genes are TRBV5-1 and TRBJ1-4, with TRBD1 as a possible D gene (5 bases). V gave up 0 bases and J gave up 8 bases, with 8 bases separating them. The germline gives CDR1 SGHRS, CDR2 YFSETQ. The CDR3 covers 13 residues. The DNA for the CDR3 is TGCGCCAGCAGCTTGGGGGGCGGGGAAAAACTGTTTTTT. It yields the protein CASSLGGGEKLFF. Based on the CDR3 plus reference TRBV5-1 and TRBJ1-4, the full variable domain is KAGVTQTPRYLIKTRGQQVTLSCSPISGHRSVSWYQQTPGQGLQFLFEYFSETQRNKGNFPGRFSGRQFSNSRSEMNVSTLELGDSALYLCASSLGGGEKLFFGSGTQLSVL.

The chain carries TRBV30 and TRBJ2-7; TRBD2 matches at 8 bases. Per germline, CDR1 GTSNPN and CDR2 SVGIG (reference sequence). CDR3 size: 19 residues. V lost 0 bases, J lost 1 base, and 17 bases stayed unmatched. DNA for the CDR3: TGTGCCTGGAGTGTACATCGACGGGCTAGCGGGCCCCGTTCCTACGAGCAGTACTTC. Translated, it gives CAWSVHRRASGPRSYEQYF. The variable domain in full, with the rest retrieved from reference TRBV30 and TRBJ2-7, is SQTIHQWPATLVQPVGSPLSLECTVEGTSNPNLYWYRQAAGRGLQLLFYSVGIGQISSEVPQNLSASRPQDRQFILSSKKLLLSDSGFYLCAWSVHRRASGPRSYEQYFGPGTRLTVT.

The chain couples TRBV7-6 to TRBJ1-1, with D hard to call. Germline values: CDR1 SGHVS, CDR2 FNYEAQ. The CDR3 is 13 amino acids. The V gene lost 5 bases and the J gene lost 1 base, with 8 bases spanning the gap. The CDR3 region has the DNA TGTGCCAGCAGCCCTCAGGAGAACACTGAAGCTTTCTTT. It translates to CASSPQENTEAFF.

The V call is TRBV27, the J call TRBJ2-1; D might be TRBD2 (6 bases). Germline CDR1 MNHEY, CDR2 SMNVEV (reference sequence). This CDR3 spans 15 amino acids. Trimming took 10 bases from V and 1 from J, leaving 17 bases between them. The CDR3 DNA is TGTGCCAACAAATCCGGGGGAAGGTCCTACAATGAGCAGTTCTTC. It encodes CANKSGGRSYNEQFF.